This TCR beta chain appears in the sequencing data of a study of neurological immune-mediated disorders. TCRdb ran MiXCR on the 5' RACE reads and lists one entry per CDR3 protein. The table lists 25,000 to 30,000 distinct CDR3 sequences, approximately 6.6% of them singletons, with 9% in the top ten. The V gene end was trimmed by 4 bases and the J gene end by 5 bases; junction bases not matched to a gene: 3. Germline CDR1 is DFQATT and CDR2 is SNEGSKA (reference sequence). The CDR3 has 12 amino acids. This clonotype has at least ten counts. The starting material, 2 million PBMCs stored at -80 C, gave rise to the unsorted libraries.

The TCR was taken from a woman aged 45-59 years in good health. The specimen sequenced was PBMCs. V gene TRBV20-1 combines with J gene TRBJ2-3; TRBD2 agrees at 7 bases. CDR3 coding DNA: TGCAGTGCTATCGCGGGGGTAGATACGCAGTATTTT. Translated, it gives CSAIAGVDTQYF.